Listed below are T cell receptor beta chains from one sample, sequenced in a study of T cells after yellow fever vaccination. TCRdb re-derived calls from the 5' RACE reads in MiXCR, one entry per CDR3 protein. The repertoire holds some 240,000 distinct CDR3 sequences, with about 3.5% as singletons. The specimen comprised PBMCs, sampled 15 days after the yellow fever booster vaccination. Every receptor here comes from a man younger than 35 who received the YFV17D yellow fever vaccine. Each CDR3 is given with its conserved first and last residue. The D gene is left open where the match is weak. Clone size is given for some rows only: seen once, a few or many times, or a class if the clone is expanded.

D gene,J gene,clone size,V gene,CDR3 DNA,CDR3 protein
NA,TRBJ1-5,many,TRBV6-5,TGTGCCAGCAGTTACGGAGAGGATCAGCCCCAGCATTTT,CASSYGEDQPQHF
NA,TRBJ1-6,NA,TRBV20-1,TGCAGTGCTGGCCCGAGGGGGATCGGTTCACCCCTCCACTTT,CSAGPRGIGSPLHF
NA,TRBJ1-5,many,TRBV23-1,TGCGCCAGCAGTCATCGACAGGAGTATAGCAATCAGCCCCAGCATTTT,CASSHRQEYSNQPQHF
TRBD1,TRBJ1-1,medium-sized,TRBV20-1,TGCAGTGCTTGGACAGGGAACACTGAAGCTTTCTTT,CSAWTGNTEAFF
NA,TRBJ2-2,many,TRBV5-4,TGTGCCAGCAGCGGCATTGGGGGTACAGCAAACACCGGGGAGCTGTTTTTT,CASSGIGGTANTGELFF
NA,TRBJ1-5,many,TRBV29-1,TGCAGCGCACAACAGGGAAATCAGCCCCAGCATTTT,CSAQQGNQPQHF
TRBD2,TRBJ2-1,many,TRBV7-2,TGTGCCAGCAGCTTGGGGGGGATCGATGAGCAGTTCTTC,CASSLGGIDEQFF
NA,TRBJ2-1,NA,TRBV27,TGTGCCAGCAGCCGACCAGGGGGGGCGCCACACTACAATGAGCACTTCTTC,CASSRPGGAPHYNEHFF
TRBD1,TRBJ1-6,many,TRBV5-1,TGCGCCAGCAGCTTTACCGGTGGAGGGGGCGCGGGGAATTCACCCCTCCACTTT,CASSFTGGGGAGNSPLHF
NA,TRBJ2-6,many,TRBV5-1,TGCGCCAGCAGCCCCATCGGACCCCCCTACTCTGGGGCCAACGTCCTGACTTTC,CASSPIGPPYSGANVLTF
NA,TRBJ1-2,many,TRBV5-1,TGCGCCAGCAGGTATCTTAGGAAGGATGGCTACACCTTC,CASRYLRKDGYTF
TRBD1,TRBJ1-6,many,TRBV10-3,TGTGCCATCAGTGAGTCAGTCAGGGGGTCTAGAAATTCACCCCTCCACTTT,CAISESVRGSRNSPLHF
NA,TRBJ1-6,many,TRBV6-1,TGTGCCAGCAGTGAACACGGTGGGAAGGTCTATTCACCCCTCCACTTT,CASSEHGGKVYSPLHF
TRBD2,TRBJ2-3,many,TRBV20-1,TGCAGTGCGGATACGGGGGGGCCCCAGTATTTT,CSADTGGPQYF
NA,TRBJ2-7,many,TRBV4-3,TGCGCCAGCAGCCAGCAGGGAGGAGGGATTTACGAGCAGTACTTC,CASSQQGGGIYEQYF
TRBD2,TRBJ2-7,many,TRBV6-5,TGTGCCAGCAGTTACCACTTGAGCGGGGGAGCCTACGAGCAGTACTTC,CASSYHLSGGAYEQYF
TRBD1,TRBJ2-2,many,TRBV10-3,TGTGCCATCAGTAAGACAGGGGACACCGGGGAGCTGTTTTTT,CAISKTGDTGELFF
TRBD1,TRBJ2-5,many,TRBV7-6,TGTGCCAGCAGCTTATTATCGACAGGGGAATGGCAAGAGACCCAGTACTTC,CASSLLSTGEWQETQYF
NA,TRBJ1-5,many,TRBV23-1,TGCGCCAGCAGTCAAGACTGTGACAATCAGCCCCAGCATTTT,CASSQDCDNQPQHF
TRBD2,TRBJ2-7,many,TRBV5-1,TGCGCCAGCAGCTTGGCCCTAGCGGCCTCCTACGAGCAGTACTTC,CASSLALAASYEQYF
NA,TRBJ1-3,many,TRBV6-5,TGTGCCAGCACGGGAAATAGAAACACCATATATTTT,CASTGNRNTIYF
NA,TRBJ1-6,many,TRBV7-7,TGTGCTAGCAGCGATCAGTTTGATGAGGCCCTCCACTTT,CASSDQFDEALHF
NA,TRBJ2-5,many,TRBV11-2,TGTGCCAGCAGCTCGACTGCTGGGGCCCAAGAGACCCAGTACTTC,CASSSTAGAQETQYF
TRBD2,TRBJ2-3,many,TRBV5-1,TGCGCCAGCAGCTGGGAAGGACTAGCGGGGGGCACAGATACGCAGTATTTT,CASSWEGLAGGTDTQYF
TRBD2,TRBJ2-3,many,TRBV7-9,TGTGCCAGCGGGCCTAGCGGGGCCAGCACAGATACGCAGTATTTT,CASGPSGASTDTQYF
NA,TRBJ2-3,many,TRBV7-2,TGTGCCAGCAGCTTAAGGAACTGGGATACGCAGTATTTT,CASSLRNWDTQYF
TRBD1,TRBJ1-2,many,TRBV6-6,TGTGCCAGCAGTTATAGTACAGGGGGCGACTATGGCTACACCTTC,CASSYSTGGDYGYTF
NA,TRBJ1-1,few,TRBV5-1,TGCGCCAGCAGCTTGGAAGGGGGGCCCGACACTGAAGCTTTCTTT,CASSLEGGPDTEAFF
NA,TRBJ2-1,few,TRBV11-3,TGTGCCAGCAGTACCGACAATGACAATGAGCAGTTCTTC,CASSTDNDNEQFF
TRBD2,TRBJ2-5,many,TRBV3-1,TGTGCCAGCAGCCAGATCGGGACTAGCGACCAGACCCAGTACTTC,CASSQIGTSDQTQYF
NA,TRBJ1-2,many,TRBV28,TGTGCCAGCAGTCCTAACAGGGTCCGAGGCTACACCTTC,CASSPNRVRGYTF
NA,TRBJ1-2,many,TRBV19,TGTGCCAGTAGCCCGGACAGTCGCCCCTATGGCTACACCTTC,CASSPDSRPYGYTF
NA,TRBJ1-2,many,TRBV4-1,TGCGCCAGCAGACGGCAAGGGGGAGCCCGAAGGGGAGGCTACACCTTC,CASRRQGGARRGGYTF
NA,TRBJ1-2,many,TRBV6-5,TGTGCCAGCAGTTACTCGCGCGCTACAGGGTACTATGGCTACACCTTC,CASSYSRATGYYGYTF
NA,TRBJ2-7,many,TRBV6-2/TRBV6-3,TGTGCCAGCAGCTGGGACACTGCCTACGAGCAGTACTTC,CASSWDTAYEQYF
NA,TRBJ1-3,NA,TRBV28,TGTGCCAGCAGTTTATGGGTTACTGGAAACACCATATATTTT,CASSLWVTGNTIYF
NA,TRBJ2-5,once,TRBV19,TGTGCCAGTAGCGCAGGGACGTCGGAGACCCAGTACTTC,CASSAGTSETQYF
TRBD1,TRBJ2-5,many,TRBV5-1,TGCGCCAGCAGCCTGGGACAGGCACGGGAGACCCAGTACTTC,CASSLGQARETQYF
NA,TRBJ2-6,NA,TRBV7-2,TGTGCCAGCAGCCGGCGGACGGTGAGCTCTGGGGCCAACGTCCTGACTTTC,CASSRRTVSSGANVLTF